Reported below is one T cell receptor beta chain. Measured with immunoSEQ multiplex PCR; TCRdb has only the in-frame clones, and not every one. The sample has 110,000 or so clones, 85% to 95% seen once. The V gene lost 6 bases and the J gene lost 1 base, with 4 bases spanning the gap. This CDR3 spans 12 amino acids. This sample is part of a study of brain T cells in children with intractable seizures. The receptor's source is a boy under two years old with hemimegalencephaly and intractable seizures. The chain is built from TRBV12-3 or TRBV12-4 and TRBJ1-3; D unresolved. The source was peripheral blood, collected at surgery. DNA for the CDR3: TGTGCCAGCAGCCAATCTGGAAACACCATATATTTT. Its translation: CASSQSGNTIYF.